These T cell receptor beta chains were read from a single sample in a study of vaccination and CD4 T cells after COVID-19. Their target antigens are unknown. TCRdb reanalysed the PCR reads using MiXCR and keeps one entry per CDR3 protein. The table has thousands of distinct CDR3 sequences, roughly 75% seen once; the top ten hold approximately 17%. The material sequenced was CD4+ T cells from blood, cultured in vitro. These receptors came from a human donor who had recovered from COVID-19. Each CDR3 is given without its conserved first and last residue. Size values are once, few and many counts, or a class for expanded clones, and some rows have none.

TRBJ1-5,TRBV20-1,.,SATGDGNQPQH
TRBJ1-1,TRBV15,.,ATSRDHRAEAF
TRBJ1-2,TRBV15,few,ATSARQGAVYGYT
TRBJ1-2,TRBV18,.,ASSAQDEGYGYT
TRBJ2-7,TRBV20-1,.,SALSDSPERQY
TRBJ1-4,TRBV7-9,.,ASSLSGGEKLF
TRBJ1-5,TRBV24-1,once,ATSDLTGVQPQH
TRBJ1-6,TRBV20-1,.,SAPPSGGGSPLH
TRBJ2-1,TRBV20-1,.,SARVPSGGTSYNEQF
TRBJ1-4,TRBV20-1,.,SAIPGQVFEKLF
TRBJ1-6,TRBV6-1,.,ASSEMGTASYNSPLH
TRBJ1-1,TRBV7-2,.,ASSPGTPGVTEAF
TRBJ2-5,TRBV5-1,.,ASSLAWLAGGSETQY
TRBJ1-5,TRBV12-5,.,ASGLFLGGQPQH
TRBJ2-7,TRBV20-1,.,SARSRGRTYEQY
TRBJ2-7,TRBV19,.,ASQTTGTVSYEQY
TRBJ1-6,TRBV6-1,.,ASSRQSGGSPLH
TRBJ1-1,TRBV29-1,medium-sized,SAPDITRLNTEAF
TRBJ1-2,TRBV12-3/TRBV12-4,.,ASSPPVSGYT
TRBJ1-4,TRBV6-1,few,ASSDLGGTNEKLF
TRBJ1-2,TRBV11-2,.,ASSSNAYGYT
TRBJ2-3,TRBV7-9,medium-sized,ASSLRGSGLSTDTQY
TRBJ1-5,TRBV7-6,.,ASSSDSGLNNQPQH